This TCR beta chain originates from a study of blood T cell repertoires in COVID-19. This table comes from immunoSEQ multiplex PCR, and its TCRdb copy is limited to in-frame clones, with some not included. This table holds about 110,000 clones, approximately 88% found once. Germline V lookup: CDR1 MGHRA, CDR2 YSYEKL. CDR3 length: 15 amino acids. V dropped 1 base and J dropped 3 bases, with 12 bases sitting between them. The chain uses TRBV4-1 and TRBJ1-1; D is perhaps TRBD1 (6 bases). The sequence was obtained from a human donor in a cohort sampled during active COVID-19. Sequenced input: peripheral blood. The CDR3 sequence: CASSQGAGADTEAFF. Written as DNA, the CDR3 is TGCGCCAGCAGCCAAGGGGCAGGGGCGGACACTGAAGCTTTCTTT.